The source of this T cell receptor beta chain is a study of blood T cell repertoires in COVID-19. About the study: The United States, Italy and Spain were the sources of the acute and convalescent COVID-19 samples. From T cells, B-cell-depleted T cells, or PBMCs came the material, which was cDNA or gDNA.

Original handling: By means of reference gene primer amplification, nucleated cell counts were estimated. Clones were read by immunoSEQ multiplex PCR, and TCRdb kept only the in-frame ones, dropping some. That table supplies the V and J calls and clone size; D and trimming were determined from the DNA. The sample carries over 200,000 clones, 80% to 90% recorded once. CDR3 size: 16 residues. J gave up 4 bases and V 1 base, and 10 bases lay outside the gene matches. The germline V gene has CDR1 MNHEY and CDR2 SMNVEV (reference sequence). V gene TRBV27 combines with J gene TRBJ2-7; 7 bases agree with TRBD2. Sequenced sample: peripheral blood. The sequence was collected from a woman between 50 and 59 years old with acute or convalescent COVID-19. For the CDR3, the DNA is TGTGCCAGCAGTTTATTCCTGGGCGGGAGCTTATACGAGCAGTACTTC. This gives the protein CASSLFLGGSLYEQYF.